The next 18 T cell receptor beta chains were all read from a single sample in a study of monozygotic twins with inflammatory bowel disease. Following a re-call of the 5' RACE reads, TCRdb has one entry per CDR3 protein and lacks DNA. Found here are some 89,000 distinct CDR3 sequences; the top ten clones hold less than 8%. The sample taken for sequencing was blood. Every receptor here comes from a human donor with ulcerative colitis or Crohn's disease, or a healthy co-twin of an affected twin (not recorded which).

The genes are TRBV6-5 and TRBJ1-5. Germline loops: CDR1 MNHEY, CDR2 SVGAGI. This CDR3 is 15 amino acids long. CDR3 amino acids: CASSFLPASNQPQHF.

The chain joins TRBV5-5 to TRBJ2-2; TCRdb's D gene call, TRBD1, goes unchecked for lack of DNA. CDR1 and CDR2 from the germline V gene are SGHKS and YYEKEE (reference sequence). The CDR3 has 15 residues. The CDR3 sequence: CASSWGTGAAGELFF.

This chain links TRBV5-1 with TRBJ2-1; TCRdb picks TRBD2, but there is no DNA to check that call. CDR3 length equals 15 residues. Looked up from germline, CDR1 is SGHRS and CDR2 is YFSETQ. This CDR3 is CASSISGISYNEQFF.

This chain's CDR3 is CASSSRTGRGGELFF. The V gene is TRBV11-3, the J gene TRBJ2-2; TCRdb picks TRBD2, but there is no DNA to check that call. Germline V gene data show CDR1 as SGHNT and CDR2 as YENEEA. This CDR3 contains 15 residues.

The CDR3 sequence is CATSESESNQPQHF. The chain is built from TRBV24-1 and TRBJ1-5. The CDR3 contains 14 residues. The germline V gene has CDR1 KGHDR and CDR2 SFDVKD.

The rearrangement joins TRBV4-1 to TRBJ2-3. The germline V gene has CDR1 MGHRA and CDR2 YSYEKL. The CDR3 is 15 residues long. CDR3 region: CASSQGFLDTDTQYF.

This chain joins TRBV7-6 and TRBJ2-2; TCRdb picks TRBD2, but there is no DNA to check that call. Germline V gene sequence: CDR1 SGHVS, CDR2 FNYEAQ. CDR3 length: 18 residues. CDR3 amino acids: CASSLEGQIRPAAGELFF.

The rearrangement uses TRBV7-2 and TRBJ2-7; TCRdb outputs TRBD1, but without DNA this stays unchecked. This CDR3 has 14 amino acids. In germline, CDR1 is SGHTA, CDR2 FQGNSA. The CDR3 loop reads CASSATPGSYEQYF.

The chain carries TRBV7-2 and TRBJ2-1; the D gene TCRdb calls, TRBD2, cannot be checked with no DNA. The CDR3 runs to 17 residues. Germline assignment: CDR1 SGHTA and CDR2 FQGNSA. CDR3 amino acids: CASSTYSGGSHTNEQFF.

The chain couples TRBV27 to TRBJ1-4; the TCRdb call, TRBD1, lacks DNA for checking. The length of the CDR3 is 14 residues. Germline CDR1 is MNHEY and CDR2 is SMNVEV (reference sequence). The chain's CDR3 is CASSRQGRDEKLFF.

V and J are TRBV20-1 and TRBJ2-7; absent DNA, TCRdb's TRBD2 call cannot be checked. The length of the CDR3 is 16 residues. In germline, CDR1 is DFQATT, CDR2 SNEGSKA (reference sequence). CDR3 sequence reads: CSASQGGRAKSSEQYF.

The chain is built from TRBV15 and TRBJ2-1. Germline CDR1 and CDR2: LNHNV and YYDKDF (reference sequence). The CDR3 runs 14 residues. The CDR3 is CATSYQGRLDEQFF.

The chain combines TRBV11-2 with TRBJ2-5; TCRdb gives TRBD2 as the D gene, but with no DNA this cannot be confirmed. Germline CDR1 and CDR2: SGHAT and FQNNGV. The length of the CDR3 is 18 residues. This CDR3 reads CASSLVASGGARQETQYF.

The J gene is TRBJ2-3, the V gene TRBV11-3; TCRdb designates TRBD2, a call that cannot be tested without DNA. CDR3 length: 13 amino acids. Germline CDR1 and CDR2: SGHNT and YENEEA. The CDR3 spells CASSLGGEDTQYF.

The chain is built from TRBV6-1 and TRBJ2-1; TCRdb outputs TRBD2, but without DNA this stays unchecked. Looked up from germline, CDR1 is MNHNS and CDR2 is SASEGT. The CDR3 extends over 15 amino acids. This CDR3 is CASRAGTSFGNEQFF.

The CDR3: CSASRQSYEQYF. The rearrangement joins TRBV20-1 to TRBJ2-7. Germline loops: CDR1 DFQATT, CDR2 SNEGSKA (reference sequence). This CDR3 region has 12 residues.

This chain links TRBV3-1 with TRBJ2-7; TCRdb selects TRBD2, and the lack of DNA leaves this call unchecked. Germline assignment: CDR1 LGHDT and CDR2 YNNKEL (reference sequence). This CDR3 region has 15 residues. CDR3 protein: CASSHLGRVTYEQYF.

V and J are TRBV3-1 and TRBJ2-1; the D gene TCRdb calls, TRBD2, cannot be checked with no DNA. The germline V gene encodes CDR1 LGHDT and CDR2 YNNKEL (reference sequence). This CDR3 contains 13 residues. The CDR3 here is CASSQGEANEQFF.